Sequencing of this T cell receptor (beta chain) was carried out in a study of CD8 T cells in Susac syndrome. Germline CDR1 MNHNS, CDR2 SASEGT. The CDR3 runs to 17 residues. V shed 4 bases and J 0 bases; nucleotides not matched to a gene: 9. RNA amounts of 0.5 to 1 ug underwent reverse transcription with random hexamers. TCRdb reanalysed the immunoSEQ multiplex PCR reads using MiXCR and keeps one entry per CDR3 protein. The sample has 250,000 to 350,000 distinct CDR3 sequences, 90% to 95% seen once; the top ten hold about 0.063%. This clonotype was obtained from a human donor with multiple sclerosis. This chain uses TRBV6-1 with TRBJ2-4; TRBD2 aligns across 7 bases. The sequenced sample consisted of CD4+ T cells from PBMCs. CDR3 nucleotide sequence: TGTGCCAGCAGTGTGGGGGTGGCGGGGGTAGCCAAAAACATTCAGTACTTC. As protein: CASSVGVAGVAKNIQYF.